Each of the 29 T cell receptor beta chains below was sequenced from the same sample in a study of T cells after yellow fever vaccination. One entry per CDR3 protein results from TCRdb running MiXCR on the 5' RACE reads. The profile covers 300,000 to 400,000 distinct CDR3 sequences, with about 10% appearing a single time and about 3.3% taken by the ten largest. The sequencing here drew on CD4+ T cells sorted from PBMCs, taken 45 days after the yellow fever booster vaccination. Receptors were obtained from a man between 18 and 29 years old who received the YFV17D yellow fever vaccine.

This clonotype was seen a few times. The CDR3, as DNA: TGCAGTGCTAGAGATCCTAGTTCTGGCTCCTACAATGAGCAGTTCTTC. It codes for CSARDPSSGSYNEQFF. The gene calls are TRBV20-1 and TRBJ2-1; D gene ambiguous. The CDR3 contains 16 residues. V shed 0 bases and J shed 0 bases, with 12 bases lying between them. Germline lookup yields CDR1 DFQATT and CDR2 SNEGSKA (reference sequence).

This chain joins TRBV18 and TRBJ2-2; D is tentatively TRBD1 or TRBD2 (5 bases each). CDR1 and CDR2 from the germline V gene are KGHSH and LQKENI. The germline V and J ends were trimmed by 5 bases and 4 bases, with 14 bases remaining between them. This CDR3 is 15 amino acids long. The CDR3 is CASSFGARFTGELFF. The CDR3 region has the DNA TGTGCCAGCTCATTCGGGGCCCGGTTCACCGGGGAGCTGTTTTTT.

This clonotype has only a few counts. The chain recombines TRBV6-5 with TRBJ2-2; TRBD1 agrees at 8 bases. Losses at the gene ends were 7 bases for V and 6 bases for J; bases not matched to a gene: 4. Germline CDR1 reads MNHEY; CDR2 reads SVGAGI. CDR3 length: 13 amino acids. The CDR3 nucleotides are TGTGCCAGCATAGGCAGGGGGCCCGGGGAGCTGTTTTTT. It yields the protein CASIGRGPGELFF.

The chain combines TRBV4-2 with TRBJ2-3; no reliable D call. This CDR3 has 13 residues. V lost 2 bases, J lost 4 bases, and 7 bases lay in between. Per the germline V gene, CDR1 is LGHNA and CDR2 is YNFKEQ. CDR3 sequence (DNA): TGTGCCAGCAGCCAAAGTATCTCAGATACGCAGTATTTT. Translating it yields CASSQSISDTQYF.

This chain uses TRBV12-3 or TRBV12-4 with TRBJ1-1, with D hard to call. The CDR3 extends over 13 amino acids. V dropped 5 bases and J dropped 5 bases, with 12 bases sitting between them. In DNA form, the CDR3 reads TGTGCCAGCAGTAAGGGCCAGACGACTGAAGCTTTCTTT. This sequence encodes CASSKGQTTEAFF.

The chain couples TRBV6-4 to TRBJ2-3; D remains ambiguous. The CDR3 spans 12 residues. Germline CDR1 MRHNA, CDR2 SNTAGT. Trimming shortened V by 6 bases and J by 3 bases, and 7 bases separated the two germline ends. DNA for the CDR3: TGTGCCAGCAGGACCCCTACAGATACGCAGTATTTT. Its protein is CASRTPTDTQYF.

This clonotype was detected only a few times. The CDR3 region has the DNA TGTGCCACCTCGGGTTACTCCTACAATGAGCAGTTCTTC. Its translation is CATSGYSYNEQFF. V usage is TRBV19 and J usage is TRBJ2-1, with D uncertain. CDR3 size: 13 residues. CDR1 and CDR2 (germline): LNHDA, SQIVND (reference sequence). Trimming pared 10 bases from V and 0 bases from J, leaving 10 bases between.

The sample holds a few counts of this clonotype. The CDR3 DNA reads TGCAGTGCTAGAGAGTTTGGGGGGTTAAAGGAAAAACTGTTTTTT. It codes for CSAREFGGLKEKLFF. This chain connects TRBV20-1 to TRBJ1-4, with D maybe TRBD1 (5 bases). The CDR3 runs to 15 residues. CDR1 is DFQATT and CDR2 is SNEGSKA in the germline V gene (reference sequence). The germline V and J ends were trimmed by 0 bases and 8 bases, with 16 bases remaining between them.

V gene TRBV3-1 combines with J gene TRBJ2-7, with D possibly being TRBD2 (6 bases). CDR1 LGHDT and CDR2 YNNKEL come from the germline V gene (reference sequence). This CDR3 spans 12 amino acids. The V end lost 4 bases, the J end lost 6 bases, and 10 bases lay between the germline ends. The CDR3 bases are TGTGCCAGCAGCCGCGCGGGGACCGAGCAGTACTTC. Its translation: CASSRAGTEQYF.

The rearrangement joins TRBV5-1 to TRBJ1-2; D is unresolved. CDR3 length: 18 amino acids. From germline, CDR1 is SGHRS and CDR2 YFSETQ. The V end was cut by 4 bases, the J end by 0 bases, with 22 bases between. The CDR3 spells CASSAGGEMGTANYGYTF. The CDR3 DNA reads TGCGCCAGCAGCGCGGGCGGGGAAATGGGTACAGCTAACTATGGCTACACCTTC. The variable domain in full, with the rest retrieved from reference TRBV5-1 and TRBJ1-2, is KAGVTQTPRYLIKTRGQQVTLSCSPISGHRSVSWYQQTPGQGLQFLFEYFSETQRNKGNFPGRFSGRQFSNSRSEMNVSTLELGDSALYLCASSAGGEMGTANYGYTFGSGTRLTVV.

This clonotype was picked up a small number of times. The chain joins TRBV5-1 to TRBJ2-3, with D tentatively TRBD1 (5 bases). Trimming removed 4 bases at V and 0 bases at J, with 12 bases between. The CDR3 contains 15 residues. Germline loops: CDR1 SGHRS, CDR2 YFSETQ. The CDR3 sequence: CASSTGGASTDTQYF. The CDR3, as DNA: TGCGCCAGCAGCACCGGTGGGGCTAGCACAGATACGCAGTATTTT.

V is TRBV20-1 and J is TRBJ1-6; possible D gene TRBD1, 6 bases. CDR1 DFQATT and CDR2 SNEGSKA come from the germline V gene (reference sequence). Trimming shortened V by 3 bases and J by 9 bases, and 15 bases separated the two germline ends. The CDR3 consists of 14 residues. The CDR3 is CSARKGHLTSPLHF. DNA of the CDR3: TGCAGTGCTAGGAAGGGACATCTGACTTCACCCCTCCACTTT.

This clonotype was observed a few times. The J gene is TRBJ1-2, the V gene TRBV12-3 or TRBV12-4; D possibly corresponds to TRBD1 (6 bases). Trimming cost V 2 bases and J 4 bases, with 11 bases left between them. The CDR3 covers 14 residues. The CDR3 coding sequence is TGTGCCAGCAGTTTATTTGGGGGCGGCTATGGCTACACCTTC. It encodes CASSLFGGGYGYTF.

This clonotype was counted a few times. V usage is TRBV20-1 and J usage is TRBJ2-3, with 8 bases that match TRBD2. Germline values: CDR1 DFQATT, CDR2 SNEGSKA (reference sequence). Germline trimming cut 3 bases from V and 10 bases from J; bases unmatched to any gene: 12. The CDR3 has 14 amino acids. The CDR3 protein is CSASQWVTGGSQYF. In DNA, the CDR3 is TGCAGTGCTAGTCAATGGGTGACGGGGGGGTCGCAGTATTTT.

This clonotype was found many times. The chain combines TRBV6-5 with TRBJ2-5; no clear D. In germline, CDR1 is MNHEY, CDR2 SVGAGI. Trimming pared 2 bases from V and 4 bases from J, leaving 14 bases between. This CDR3 spans 15 amino acids. The CDR3 sequence is CASSYGRAPGETQYF. The DNA for the CDR3 is TGTGCCAGCAGTTACGGTCGGGCGCCGGGAGAGACCCAGTACTTC.

This clonotype was detected a few times. The chain combines TRBV18 with TRBJ2-7, with 7 bases lining up with TRBD1. This CDR3 has 13 residues. Unmatched junction bases numbered 4, after V lost 5 bases and J lost 3 bases. CDR1 and CDR2 from the germline V gene are KGHSH and LQKENI. The CDR3 loop reads CASSIGTVYEQYF. As DNA, the CDR3 is TGTGCCAGCTCAATCGGGACAGTCTACGAGCAGTACTTC.

This clonotype was counted many times. V gene TRBV6-2 or TRBV6-3 combines with J gene TRBJ2-2; 8 bases line up with TRBD2. With 5 bases clipped from V and 4 bases from J, the junction kept 9 bases outside the gene matches. This CDR3 comprises 16 residues. Germline CDR1 and CDR2: MNHEY and SVGEGT. The CDR3 nucleotides read TGTGCCAGCAGTCGACCTAGCGGGCCAGGCACCGGGGAGCTGTTTTTT. Translation: CASSRPSGPGTGELFF.

This clonotype turned up a few times. The chain joins TRBV27 to TRBJ1-2; TRBD1 might be the D (6 bases). The CDR3 runs 14 residues. V shed 6 bases and J shed 3 bases, with 14 bases lying between them. Germline V lookup: CDR1 MNHEY, CDR2 SMNVEV (reference sequence). CDR3 sequence (DNA): TGTGCCAGCAGCCCTGGCGGGGGCTACTATGGCTACACCTTC. This translates into CASSPGGGYYGYTF.

This clonotype was recorded a few times. The V call is TRBV29-1, the J call TRBJ1-2; 7 bases map to TRBD1. CDR3 size: 13 residues. V lost 6 bases to trimming and J lost 2 bases; unmatched junction nucleotides: 6. Germline CDR1 and CDR2: SQVTM and ANQGSEA. The CDR3 here is CSVQTGSNYGYTF. The CDR3 DNA reads as TGCAGCGTACAGACAGGGTCCAACTATGGCTACACCTTC.

This clonotype has a handful of counts. The chain uses TRBV7-2 and TRBJ2-3; no firm D call. The CDR3 spans 13 residues. Trimming shortened V by 5 bases and J by 0 bases, and 6 bases separated the two germline ends. The germline gives CDR1 SGHTA, CDR2 FQGNSA. DNA for the CDR3: TGTGCCAGCAGCGCCCCCAGCACAGATACGCAGTATTTT. This sequence encodes CASSAPSTDTQYF.

The chain has TRBV11-2 and TRBJ2-2; a possible D gene is TRBD2 (6 bases). The CDR3 has 15 amino acids. Trimming stripped 4 bases from V and 5 bases from J, with 14 bases between. Germline V lookup: CDR1 SGHAT, CDR2 FQNNGV. The CDR3 loop reads CASSSAGMVTGELFF. CDR3 sequence (DNA): TGTGCCAGCAGCTCTGCGGGGATGGTTACCGGGGAGCTGTTTTTT. Together with reference TRBV11-2 and TRBJ2-2, the CDR3 gives the full variable domain: EAGVAQSPRYKIIEKRQSVAFWCNPISGHATLYWYQQILGQGPKLLIQFQNNGVVDDSQLPKDRFSAERLKGVDSTLKIQPAKLEDSAVYLCASSSAGMVTGELFFGEGSRLTVL.

This clonotype was seen a few times. The chain carries TRBV10-3 and TRBJ2-1, with 7 bases identical to TRBD1. The CDR3 totals 17 residues. Germline V gene data show CDR1 as ENHRY and CDR2 as SYGVKD. The V and J ends lost 8 bases and 1 base, in that order; junction bases with no gene match: 14. The CDR3 reads CAISLPAAGGSYNEQFF. CDR3 nucleotides: TGTGCCATCTCGCTCCCCGCGGCAGGGGGTTCCTACAATGAGCAGTTCTTC.

The chain employs TRBV4-2 and TRBJ1-5; TRBD1 might be the D (5 bases). This CDR3 comprises 15 residues. Looked up from germline, CDR1 is LGHNA and CDR2 is YNFKEQ. V lost 0 bases, J lost 7 bases, and 13 bases lay in between. CDR3 sequence: CASSQEGGGRQPQHF. Written as DNA, the CDR3 is TGTGCCAGCAGCCAAGAGGGTGGGGGGAGGCAGCCCCAGCATTTT.

This sequence joins TRBV5-4 and TRBJ2-7; 10 bases line up with TRBD1. Looked up from germline, CDR1 is SGHNT and CDR2 is YYREEE (reference sequence). The CDR3 sequence is 15 residues long. The J segment lost 2 bases and the V segment lost 4 bases, leaving 6 bases of the junction unmatched. Written as DNA, the CDR3 is TGTGCCAGCAGCGAAGGGACAGGGGCCCCCTACGAGCAGTACTTC. This gives the protein CASSEGTGAPYEQYF.

This clonotype was observed a handful of times. CDR3 in DNA: TGTGCCAGCAGTTCCAGAAGCGGGGGGGCTTGGGGAACAGATACGCAGTATTTT. Translated, it gives CASSSRSGGAWGTDTQYF. This rearrangement joins TRBV6-6 to TRBJ2-3; 10 bases match TRBD2. The CDR3 covers 18 residues. V trimming: 4 bases; J trimming: 3 bases; junction bases outside the gene matches: 13. Germline V lookup: CDR1 MNHNY, CDR2 SVGAGI (reference sequence).

This clonotype was detected a few times. The J gene is TRBJ2-1, the V gene TRBV7-2; no definite D call. Per the germline V gene, CDR1 is SGHTA and CDR2 is FQGNSA. This CDR3 is 15 amino acids long. V lost 1 base and J 5 bases, leaving 12 bases between the germline ends. CDR3 sequence reads: CASSLGGAWDNEQFF. CDR3 DNA sequence: TGTGCCAGCAGCTTAGGGGGTGCCTGGGACAATGAGCAGTTCTTC. Full variable domain (outside the CDR3, taken from reference TRBV7-2 and TRBJ2-1): GAGVSQSPSNKVTEKGKDVELRCDPISGHTALYWYRQSLGQGLEFLIYFQGNSAPDKSGLPSDRFSAERTGGSVSTLTIQRTQQEDSAVYLCASSLGGAWDNEQFFGPGTRLTVL.

This clonotype was seen more than once but under ten times. The chain recombines TRBV7-9 with TRBJ1-1; D gene unclear. Per the germline V gene, CDR1 is SEHNR and CDR2 is FQNEAQ (reference sequence). Deletions cut 0 bases from V and 2 bases from J, with 4 bases between. The CDR3 contains 13 residues. Here the CDR3 DNA reads TGTGCCAGCAGCTTAGCAATCAACACTGAAGCTTTCTTT. It yields the protein CASSLAINTEAFF.

This clonotype was detected only a few times. CDR3 in DNA: TGCGCCAGCAGCCAAGGGGGTGCCTGGGGGGCCAAAAACATTCAGTACTTC. This encodes CASSQGGAWGAKNIQYF. The chain uses TRBV4-3 and TRBJ2-4; perhaps D is TRBD1 or TRBD2 (5 bases each). V lost 1 base and J lost 1, with 14 bases in between. CDR1 is LGHNA and CDR2 is YSLEER in the germline V gene. The CDR3 loop spans 17 amino acids.

The chain uses TRBV18 and TRBJ2-7, with 7 nucleotides matching TRBD2. The CDR3 spans 14 residues. The germline V gene encodes CDR1 KGHSH and CDR2 LQKENI. Losses at the gene ends were 6 bases for V and 4 bases for J; bases not matched to a gene: 9. The CDR3 protein is CASSGGMKGYEQYV. CDR3 in DNA: TGTGCCAGCTCCGGGGGGATGAAGGGTTACGAGCAGTACGTC.